This T cell receptor beta chain was identified during a study of cytomegalovirus exposure and HLA in healthy donors. Each donor's status was that of a healthy bone marrow donor. The CDR3 is made up of 15 amino acids. The V and J ends lost 4 bases and 9 bases, in that order; junction bases with no gene match: 9. Per the germline V gene, CDR1 is SEHNR and CDR2 is FQNEAQ (reference sequence). PCR employed 60 Vbeta and 13 Jbeta primers. Profiled with immunoSEQ multiplex PCR; TCRdb holds only in-frame clones, not every one. This table holds about 210,000 clones, more than 75% found once. The V call is TRBV7-9, the J call TRBJ2-1; TRBD2 matches at 10 bases. The clonotype comes from a man aged 35 to 55 in good health and CMV-seropositive. Sequences were obtained from PBMCs. CDR3 nucleotides: TGTGCCAGCAGCTCCTCTAGCGGGAGTAATCGTGAGCAGTTCTTC. It specifies CASSSSSGSNREQFF.